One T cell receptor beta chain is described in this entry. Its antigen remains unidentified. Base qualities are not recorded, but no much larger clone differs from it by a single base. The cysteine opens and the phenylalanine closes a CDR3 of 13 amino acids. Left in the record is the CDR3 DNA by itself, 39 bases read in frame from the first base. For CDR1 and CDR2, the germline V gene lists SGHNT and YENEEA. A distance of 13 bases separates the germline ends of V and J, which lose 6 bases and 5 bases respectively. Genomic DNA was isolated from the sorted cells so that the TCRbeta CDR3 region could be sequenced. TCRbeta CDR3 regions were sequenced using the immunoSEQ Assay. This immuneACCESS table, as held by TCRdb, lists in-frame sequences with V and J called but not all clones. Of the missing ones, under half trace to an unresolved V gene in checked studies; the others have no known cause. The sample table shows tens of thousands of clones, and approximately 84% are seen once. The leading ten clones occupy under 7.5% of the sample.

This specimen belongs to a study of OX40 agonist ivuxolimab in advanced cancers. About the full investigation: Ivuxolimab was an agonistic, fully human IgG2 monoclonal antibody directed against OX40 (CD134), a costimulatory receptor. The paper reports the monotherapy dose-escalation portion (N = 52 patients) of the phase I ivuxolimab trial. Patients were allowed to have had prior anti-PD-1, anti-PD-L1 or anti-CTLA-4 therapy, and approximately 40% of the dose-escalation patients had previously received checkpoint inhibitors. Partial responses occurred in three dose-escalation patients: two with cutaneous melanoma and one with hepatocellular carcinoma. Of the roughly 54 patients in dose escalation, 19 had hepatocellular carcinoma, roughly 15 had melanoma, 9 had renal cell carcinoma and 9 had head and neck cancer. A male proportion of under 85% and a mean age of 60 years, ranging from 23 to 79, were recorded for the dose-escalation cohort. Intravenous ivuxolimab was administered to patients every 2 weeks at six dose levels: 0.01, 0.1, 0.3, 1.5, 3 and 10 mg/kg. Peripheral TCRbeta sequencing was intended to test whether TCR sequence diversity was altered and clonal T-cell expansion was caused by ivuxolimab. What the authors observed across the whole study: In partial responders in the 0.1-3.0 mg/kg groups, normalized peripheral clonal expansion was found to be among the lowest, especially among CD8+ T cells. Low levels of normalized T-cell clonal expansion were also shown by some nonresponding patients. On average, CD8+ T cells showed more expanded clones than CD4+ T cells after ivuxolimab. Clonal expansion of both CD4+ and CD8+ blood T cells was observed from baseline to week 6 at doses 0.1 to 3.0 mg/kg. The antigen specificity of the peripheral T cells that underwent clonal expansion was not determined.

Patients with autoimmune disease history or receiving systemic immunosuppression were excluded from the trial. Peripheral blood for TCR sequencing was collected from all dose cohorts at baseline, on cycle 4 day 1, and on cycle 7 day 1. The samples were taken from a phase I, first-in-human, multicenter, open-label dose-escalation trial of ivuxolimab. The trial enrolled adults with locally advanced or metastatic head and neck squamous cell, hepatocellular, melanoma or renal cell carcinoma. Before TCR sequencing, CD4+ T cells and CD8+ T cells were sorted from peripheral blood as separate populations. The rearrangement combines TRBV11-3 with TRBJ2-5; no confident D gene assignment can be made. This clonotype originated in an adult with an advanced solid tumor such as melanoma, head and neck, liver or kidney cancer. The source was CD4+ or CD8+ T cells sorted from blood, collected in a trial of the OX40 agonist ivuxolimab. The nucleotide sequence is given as TGTGCCAGCAGGGCCCCTCTCGGGGAGACCCAGTACTTC. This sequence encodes CASRAPLGETQYF.